This entry lists 8 T cell receptor beta chains sequenced from one sample in a study of CD8+CD57+ T cells in acquired aplastic anemia. Genomic DNA served as template for TCR beta VDJ and CDR3 profiling. TCRdb reprocessed the reads with MiXCR, giving one entry per CDR3 protein. The data show about 250,000 distinct CDR3 sequences, roughly half seen once. Sequencing involved patients with CD8+CD57+ cell expansion previously shown by flow cytometry. Sequencing was carried out using sorted CD4+, CD8+, or CD8+CD57+ T cells (not recorded which) from PBMCs. The receptors here all came from a human donor with aplastic anemia.

This chain links TRBV15 with TRBJ1-2; D might be TRBD1 (6 bases). The CDR3 has 14 residues. Looked up from germline, CDR1 is LNHNV and CDR2 is YYDKDF (reference sequence). The V end lost 0 bases, the J end lost 8 bases, and 13 bases lay between the germline ends. The CDR3 loop reads CATSRDPEGGGYTF. The CDR3 nucleotides are TGTGCCACCAGCAGAGACCCGGAGGGGGGCGGCTACACCTTC.

This chain joins TRBV7-8 and TRBJ2-3; 11 positions agree with TRBD1. The V gene end was trimmed by 3 bases and the J gene end by 2 bases; junction bases not matched to a gene: 7. The germline V gene has CDR1 SGHVS and CDR2 FQNEAQ. The CDR3 spans 17 residues. CDR3: CASSFTGTGGFTDTQYF. The CDR3 DNA follows: TGTGCCAGCAGCTTCACCGGGACAGGGGGATTCACAGATACGCAGTATTTT.

This clonotype was counted ten times or more. V gene TRBV19 combines with J gene TRBJ2-2; perhaps D is TRBD1 or TRBD2 (5 bases each). The CDR3 runs 15 residues. The germline V and J ends were trimmed by 3 bases and 1 base, with 9 bases remaining between them. CDR1 is LNHDA and CDR2 is SQIVND in the germline V gene (reference sequence). The CDR3 region is CASSIGGKNTGELFF. CDR3 nucleotides: TGTGCCAGTAGTATTGGGGGAAAGAACACCGGGGAGCTGTTTTTT.

The chain combines TRBV25-1 with TRBJ1-3, with D perhaps matching TRBD1 (6 bases). Trimming left V 5 bases short and J 5 bases short, with 22 bases between. This CDR3 has 17 residues. Germline V gives CDR1 MGHDK, CDR2 SYGVNS. CDR3 bases: TGTGCCAGCAGTACACGGACAGAAGAAATCAATCGAAACACCATATATTTT. Protein sequence: CASSTRTEEINRNTIYF.

This chain links TRBV6-1 with TRBJ2-7; 8 bases align to TRBD1. Looked up from germline, CDR1 is MNHNS and CDR2 is SASEGT. The length of the CDR3 is 14 residues. Trimming removed 5 bases from V and 0 bases from J; junction bases left unmatched: 3. The CDR3 protein is CASSIDRGSYEQYF. The CDR3 nucleotides are TGTGCCAGCAGTATCGACAGGGGCTCCTACGAGCAGTACTTC.

This chain joins TRBV10-1 and TRBJ2-2, with 8 bases fitting TRBD2. CDR1 is WNHNN and CDR2 is SYGVQD in the germline V gene (reference sequence). Germline trimming cut 0 bases from V and 1 base from J; bases unmatched to any gene: 10. The CDR3 has 19 residues. The CDR3 coding sequence is TGCGCCAGCAGTGAGTCGTTAGGTAGCGGGACTGTGAACACCGGGGAGCTGTTTTTT. This codes for CASSESLGSGTVNTGELFF.

The rearrangement joins TRBV7-9 to TRBJ1-4; D gene ambiguous. The CDR3 loop spans 14 amino acids. Trimming stripped 5 bases from V and 8 bases from J, with 15 bases between. CDR1 is SEHNR, CDR2 FQNEAQ, per germline (reference sequence). CDR3 sequence (DNA): TGTGCCAGCAGCCGAAACGTTGCTAGCGAAAAACTGTTTTTT. This codes for CASSRNVASEKLFF.

The gene calls are TRBV24-1 and TRBJ2-3; D is tentatively TRBD1 or TRBD2 (5 bases each). This CDR3 is 15 amino acids long. CDR1 and CDR2 from the germline V gene are KGHDR and SFDVKD. Trimming pared 4 bases from V and 11 bases from J, leaving 21 bases between. The CDR3 protein is CATSDYRDVNNEQYF. Written as DNA, the CDR3 is TGTGCCACCAGTGACTACCGGGACGTAAACAATGAGCAGTATTTT.